A selection of T cell receptor beta chains follows, all from one sample in a study of blood T cell repertoires in COVID-19. TCRdb's table, derived via immunoSEQ multiplex PCR, lists solely in-frame clones and lacks some. The table records around 300,000 clones, approximately 90% of them present only once. Input material: peripheral blood. These TCRs come from a woman between 45 and 65 years old with COVID-19, enrolled during active disease. Each CDR3 is given with its conserved first and last residue. A D gene is named only where the DNA matches it firmly. Part of the rows lack a size; the others show once, few, many or a class for expanded clones.

once TRBJ2-5 . TRBV3-1/TRBV3-2 TGTGCCAGCAGCCAAGAGATTCACAGGGAAGAGACCCAGTACTTC CASSQEIHREETQYF
. TRBJ2-5 TRBD1 TRBV6-5 TGTGCCAGCAGTCCAGCAGGGGGCGCTCAAGAGACCCAGTACTTC CASSPAGGAQETQYF
. TRBJ2-7 . TRBV4-1 TGCGCCAGCAGCCAAGCTGCGGGGATTGGAGCCTACGAGCAGTACTTC CASSQAAGIGAYEQYF
. TRBJ2-1 . TRBV30 TGTGCCTGGAGTACAGGGAGGGGGGGACGCGAGCAGTTCTTC CAWSTGRGGREQFF
. TRBJ2-1 . TRBV6-5 TGTGCCAGCAGTCCCTCCTTGTTGAATGAGCAGTTCTTC CASSPSLLNEQFF
. TRBJ2-3 TRBD2 TRBV7-7 TGTGCTAGCAGCTTAGGGACTAGCGGCACAGATACGCAGTATTTT CASSLGTSGTDTQYF
. TRBJ2-7 . TRBV25-1 TGTGCCAGCAGTGAGGGCCATAGATACGAGCAGTACTTC CASSEGHRYEQYF
. TRBJ1-1 TRBD1 TRBV2 TGTGCCAGCAGCAGGAGACAGGGGGAGGTTGCCACTGAAGCTTTCTTT CASSRRQGEVATEAFF
. TRBJ1-2 . TRBV29-1 TGCAGCGTTGAGGGAGCAGGCTCCTACACCTTC CSVEGAGSYTF
. TRBJ1-1 . TRBV24-1 TGTGCCACCAGTGATGCGATGGGGGGAGCTTTCTTT CATSDAMGGAFF
. TRBJ2-5 . TRBV6-5 TGTGCCAGCAGTTACGGGACGGGGAGGGAGACCCAGTACTTC CASSYGTGRETQYF
. TRBJ1-6 . TRBV9 TGTGCCAGCAGCGTACACGCAGGGCTGACCTATAATTCACCCCTCCACTTT CASSVHAGLTYNSPLHF
. TRBJ1-2 . TRBV18 TGTGCCAGCTCACCCTCGACAGGAGCCACCTTC CASSPSTGATF
. TRBJ1-1 . TRBV30 TGTGCCTGGAGGCTCCAGGGGAACACTGAAGCTTTCTTT CAWRLQGNTEAFF
. TRBJ2-3 TRBD2 TRBV7-9 TGTGCCAACGGGGGGAGCAGCCGCACAGATACGCAGTATTTT CANGGSSRTDTQYF
. TRBJ1-1 . TRBV5-8 TGTGCCAGCAGCTTGGGGGGCCTGGGGACTGAAGCTTTCTTT CASSLGGLGTEAFF
. TRBJ1-4 TRBD1 TRBV5-1 TGCGCCAGCAGCTTGAATGGACAGGGGGCGGGTGAAAAACTGTTTTTT CASSLNGQGAGEKLFF
. TRBJ1-1 . TRBV25-1 TGTGCCAGCAGTCACAGGGTTACTGAAGCTTTCTTT CASSHRVTEAFF
once TRBJ2-7 . TRBV5-1 TGCGCCAGCAAAGAAAGTAGCGGACCTACTGAGCAGTACTTC CASKESSGPTEQYF
. TRBJ1-1 . TRBV30 TGTGCCTGGAGTGTACAGGCGGGGGACACTGAAGCTTTCTTT CAWSVQAGDTEAFF
. TRBJ2-3 TRBD1 TRBV18 TGTGCCAGCTCAGGGGACAGGGGCACAGATACGCAGTATTTT CASSGDRGTDTQYF
. TRBJ2-7 . TRBV7-6 TGTGCCAGCAGCCCGCTGGGACTGTCCTACGAGCAGTACTTC CASSPLGLSYEQYF
. TRBJ1-1 TRBD1 TRBV10-3 TGTGCCATCAGACAGGGGACCACTGAAGCTTTCTTT CAIRQGTTEAFF
. TRBJ2-5 TRBD1 TRBV18 TGTGCCAGCTCGCTGTACAGGGGTGGGTACGAAGAGACCCAGTACTTC CASSLYRGGYEETQYF
. TRBJ2-2 . TRBV5-1 TGCGCCAGCAGCTTGGCCAGGCGGGGCGCGAACACCGGGGAGCTGTTTTTT CASSLARRGANTGELFF
. TRBJ2-1 TRBD2 TRBV20-1 TGCAGTGCTAGTGTAGCGGGACAACCAAACAATGAGCAGTTCTTC CSASVAGQPNNEQFF